This T cell receptor (beta chain) originates from a study of long-term antiretroviral therapy in people with HIV. At the survey level, the v3.0 immunoSEQ assay was run. Assay: immunoSEQ multiplex PCR; the TCRdb copy retains only in-frame clones and omits some. The sample lists 30,000 to 50,000 clones; 86% were seen once. Losses at the gene ends were 1 base for V and 0 bases for J; bases not matched to a gene: 5. From germline, CDR1 is LGHNA and CDR2 YNFKEQ. CDR3 length: 17 residues. This TCR was recovered from a woman under 30 with HIV. The genes are TRBV4-2 and TRBJ2-7; TRBD2 matches 11 bases. The sequences come from unsorted PBMCs, collected just before starting antiretroviral therapy. Here the CDR3 reads CASSQGTSGPSSYEQYF. In nucleotides, the CDR3 is TGTGCCAGCAGCCAAGGGACTAGCGGGCCTAGCTCCTACGAGCAGTACTTC.